This TCR beta chain was profiled in a study of cytomegalovirus exposure and HLA in healthy donors. Study in general: Roughly 86 million unique TCRs from HLA-typed donors made up an early data release.

In germline, CDR1 is LNHDA, CDR2 SQIVND (reference sequence). Trimming pared 3 bases from V and 2 bases from J, leaving 14 bases between. The CDR3 runs 15 residues. As to this clone: The antigen is not known.

In the PCR, 60 Vbeta and 13 Jbeta primers were used. TCRdb's table, derived via immunoSEQ multiplex PCR, lists solely in-frame clones and lacks some. The table has over 100,000 clones, over 60% seen once; the top ten hold less than 9%. Regarding the study as a whole: The availability of immune exposure information extended only to CMV serostatus.

The V call is TRBV19, the J call TRBJ2-7, with D possibly being TRBD1 (5 bases). Sequences were obtained from PBMCs. The receptor was isolated from a woman aged 40 to 50 in good health and CMV-seropositive. This chain's CDR3 is CASSMGHLLPYEQYF. CDR3 in DNA: TGTGCCAGTAGTATGGGGCACCTTTTACCCTACGAGCAGTACTTC. Together with reference TRBV19 and TRBJ2-7, the CDR3 gives the full variable domain: DGGITQSPKYLFRKEGQNVTLSCEQNLNHDAMYWYRQDPGQGLRLIYYSQIVNDFQKGDIAEGYSVSREKKESFPLTVTSAQKNPTAFYLCASSMGHLLPYEQYFGPGTRLTVT.